One T cell receptor (beta chain) is described in this entry. The sample originates from a study of blood T cell repertoires in COVID-19. TCRdb's table, derived via immunoSEQ multiplex PCR, lists solely in-frame clones and lacks some. The sample contains 130,000 to 150,000 clones, around 87% of which appear only once. Sequenced: peripheral blood. This clonotype originated in a man younger than 35 with COVID-19, enrolled during active disease.

CDR3 coding DNA: TGTGCCAGCAGCCCAGGGGATGCTGCTGACTATGGCTACACCTTC. It codes for CASSPGDAADYGYTF. The chain couples TRBV5-5 to TRBJ1-2; tentatively, D is TRBD1 (6 bases). The germline V gene has CDR1 SGHKS and CDR2 YYEKEE (reference sequence). The germline V and J ends were trimmed by 4 bases and 3 bases, with 16 bases remaining between them. The CDR3 spans 15 residues.